This entry features one TCR beta chain sequence. Its specific antigen is unknown. No much larger clone exists at a distance of one base, and base qualities are not known. The data are from a study of T cells in Graves' hyperthyroidism and ophthalmopathy (dated by TCRdb to about 2019). Background for the entire study: Peripheral blood samples were taken at the time of initial diagnosis, prior to any treatment. To identify TCR V-J signatures that set the groups apart, the researchers used a discovery cohort of more than 95 patients, made up of 43 with Graves' ophthalmopathy and about 59 with stable Graves' hyperthyroidism. Whether ophthalmopathy could be predicted prospectively was tested in an independent validation cohort made up of 18 to 20 hyperthyroidism patients plus 17 patients who later progressed to ophthalmopathy. For training and testing, the 100 or so patients in the discovery cohort were randomly divided in a 7:3 ratio. The study also compared thyroid tissue and blood T-cell repertoires from more than 5 Graves' hyperthyroidism patients. Once sampling was done, hyperthyroidism patients were given methimazole at a starting dose of 30 mg daily, whereas ophthalmopathy patients were given high-dose intravenous methylprednisolone. The paper describes TCR Vbeta CDR3 sequencing of more than 120 peripheral blood samples, made up of some 42 ophthalmopathy patients, roughly 72 hyperthyroidism patients and some 17 progressor patients.

Including the terminal cysteine and phenylalanine, the CDR3 comprises 13 residues. Kept here is only the CDR3 DNA, which spans 39 bases and is read in frame from base 1. Trimming removed 3 bases from V and 3 bases from J, leaving 6 bases between the germline ends. The germline V gene sets CDR1 to SGHAT and CDR2 to FQNNGV. The TCR beta CDR3 regions were amplified from the RNA transcripts. A first-round RT-PCR of the TCR CDR3 used the HTBI primer set with the Qiagen OneStep RT-PCR kit. The libraries were constructed in a second round of multiplex PCR and then size-selected and purified. The libraries were sequenced on an Illumina HiSeq2000 using paired-end 100 bp reads. The study's processing was this. Raw data were processed with SOAPnuke, discarding reads with adapters, uncalled bases, mean Phred below 15, or no exact constant-primer or identifier match. High-quality paired reads were merged with COPE v1.2.5, and unique nucleotide sequences were defined as clonotypes. Clonotypes were aligned to IMGT TRBV, TRBD and TRBJ reference segments using MiTCR v1.1. The analysis included only V-J combinations with a frequency above 0.0001, which together covered about 99% of the repertoires. A TCS score was defined as the ratio between F50 (clonal expansion) and ExV (chaos), using BLOSUM62-based TCRdist between CDR3 peptides within each V-J. Welch's t-statistics and random forest reduced 450 to 600 V-J features to about 13, which were used in a naive Bayes classifier (R e1071). Starting from the raw public reads, TCRdb applied fastp trimming at Q25, assembled clones with MiXCR and retained in-frame beta chains. Each CDR3 protein appears once, grouped with its most common genes and DNA. It is TCRdb's table, rather than the study itself, that gives the V and J calls and clone size. The table for this sample lists roughly 500,000 distinct CDR3 sequences; roughly 24% of them were counted only once. The ten largest make up 10% to 12% of the sample.

General conclusions and limits of the study: Ophthalmopathy was separated from stable hyperthyroidism by a 13 V-J signature model, with roughly 88% sensitivity and about 81% specificity obtained in cross-validation and 80%/75% obtained in testing. Sample size was not statistically predetermined, and blinding of investigators to group allocation was not performed. During validation, the model predicted progression to ophthalmopathy a median of approximately 6 months ahead of onset, with more than 55% sensitivity and almost 75% specificity. Most expanded thyroid clonotypes (frequency above 0.001) were also found in blood, which suggests that blood repertoires may mirror thyroid immune responses.

Moderately to severely active disease, a Clinical Activity Score of at least 3, a NOSPECS grade of at least 4, and a duration under 3 months were present in ophthalmopathy patients. Patients with uncontrolled infections, other autoimmune diseases, pregnancy or lactation were excluded. Diagnoses were based on clinical symptoms, serum thyroxine and TRAb, thyroid ultrasound and orbital computed tomography. Ficoll-Paque density gradient centrifugation was used to isolate PBMCs from approximately 11 ml of fresh peripheral blood. Total RNA was extracted using Trizol reagent, and RNA quality was assessed on an Agilent 2100 Bioanalyzer.

This sequence uses TRBV11-2 and TRBJ1-5; the D gene assignment is ambiguous. This TCR was recovered from a woman in her twenties or thirties with Graves' ophthalmopathy. The source material was blood. The sequenced DNA is TGTGCCAGCAGCTTCGAGTCCAATCAGCCCCAGCATTTT. Its product reads: CASSFESNQPQHF.